These 19 T cell receptor beta chains share one sample of origin, sequenced in a study of cytomegalovirus exposure and HLA in healthy donors. The PCR was carried out with 60 Vbeta primers and 13 Jbeta primers. The repertoire was sequenced with immunoSEQ multiplex PCR; TCRdb's copy has only in-frame clones and lacks some. The table has 95,000 to 150,000 clones, roughly four fifths seen once. The sample comprised PBMCs. These receptors originate from a woman aged 40 to 49 in good health and CMV-seronegative.

The V call is TRBV28, the J call TRBJ1-2; maybe TRBD1 (5 bases). Per germline, CDR1 MDHEN and CDR2 SYDVKM. The CDR3 runs 13 residues. Between the trimmed V and J ends, which lost 10 bases and 2 bases, there was a span of 14 bases. The CDR3 region is CATQPGVNYGYTF. The CDR3 nucleotides are TGTGCCACCCAGCCGGGGGTAAACTATGGCTACACCTTC.

This chain links TRBV19 with TRBJ2-7; D possibly corresponds to TRBD1 (6 bases). The V gene lost 5 bases and the J gene lost 4 bases, with 9 bases spanning the gap. Germline CDR1 LNHDA, CDR2 SQIVND (reference sequence). This CDR3 has 12 amino acids. Written as DNA, the CDR3 is TGTGCCAGTAGTCAACAGGGTTACGAGCAGTACTTC. Translating gives CASSQQGYEQYF.

V gene TRBV7-2 combines with J gene TRBJ2-3; 12 nucleotides line up with TRBD2. J lost 4 bases, V lost 5 bases, and 10 bases had no gene match. CDR3 size: 17 residues. Per the germline V gene, CDR1 is SGHTA and CDR2 is FQGNSA. This CDR3 is CASSPRLAGVDADTQYF. CDR3 in DNA: TGTGCCAGCAGCCCCAGACTAGCGGGAGTGGATGCAGATACGCAGTATTTT.

The CDR3 reads CASSQLAGGPSEQFF. In DNA form, the CDR3 reads TGTGCCAGCAGCCAGCTAGCGGGAGGGCCGAGTGAGCAGTTCTTC. The genes are TRBV11-2 and TRBJ2-1, with 12 bases aligning to TRBD2. The V segment lost 5 bases and the J segment 9 bases; nucleotides outside the gene matches: 8. Germline loops: CDR1 SGHAT, CDR2 FQNNGV. The CDR3 has 15 amino acids.

The chain joins TRBV4-2 to TRBJ2-1, with TRBD2 identical over 8 bases. V lost 0 bases, J lost 9 bases, and 10 bases stayed unmatched. This CDR3 contains 16 residues. The germline gives CDR1 LGHNA, CDR2 YNFKEQ. The CDR3 DNA reads TGTGCCAGCAGCCAAGAATCAGCGGGAGAGCAGGGTGAGCAGTTCTTC. This codes for CASSQESAGEQGEQFF.

The gene calls are TRBV28 and TRBJ1-3; 8 nucleotides match TRBD1. V lost 4 bases and J lost 2; bases outside the gene matches: 4. The CDR3 is 15 residues long. From germline, CDR1 is MDHEN and CDR2 SYDVKM. CDR3 residues: CASSSHRGTGNTIYF. The DNA for the CDR3 is TGTGCCAGCAGTTCGCACAGGGGGACTGGAAACACCATATATTTT.

The rearrangement uses TRBV29-1 and TRBJ1-2; possibly TRBD1 for D (6 bases). Germline V gene sequence: CDR1 SQVTM, CDR2 ANQGSEA. The V and J ends lost 6 bases and 3 bases respectively, with 14 bases between them. The CDR3 has 13 residues. The CDR3 DNA follows: TGCAGCGTACCAACAGGGTCCGACTATGGCTACACCTTC. This sequence encodes CSVPTGSDYGYTF.

Of note for this clone: One end of the junction fails to match germline, which may point to a read error. The rearrangement uses TRBV7-9 and TRBJ2-3, with no clear D. The CDR3 contains 11 residues. Germline values: CDR1 SEHNR, CDR2 FQNEAQ (reference sequence). The CDR3 nucleotides read TGTTCCAGCAGCCCACGGGATACGCAGTATTTT. Translated, it gives CSSSPRDTQYF.

The chain recombines TRBV6-1 with TRBJ1-2; D not resolved. The CDR3 spans 10 residues. CDR1 and CDR2 (germline): MNHNS, SASEGT. Between the trimmed V and J ends, which lost 2 bases and 13 bases, there was a span of 8 bases. This chain's CDR3 is CASSEYSSTF. The CDR3 nucleotides read TGTGCCAGCAGTGAATACTCGTCCACCTTC.

This clone was counted a single time. The chain uses TRBV6-6 and TRBJ1-5, with unresolved D. Trimming removed 8 bases at V and 10 bases at J, with 24 bases between. This CDR3 region has 15 residues. Germline V CDR1 and CDR2: MNHNY, SVGAGI (reference sequence). Here the CDR3 reads CASCGQEPAMIPQHF. The CDR3, as DNA: TGTGCCAGCTGCGGGCAGGAGCCCGCAATGATCCCCCAGCATTTT.

This clone was recorded only once. The V and J genes are TRBV5-4 and TRBJ2-7; tentatively, D is TRBD1 (5 bases). The CDR3 sequence is 14 residues long. V was cut by 0 bases and J by 2 bases, with 9 bases left in between. Germline CDR1 is SGHNT and CDR2 is YYREEE (reference sequence). CDR3 DNA: TGTGCCAGCAGCTTGGTGGGGCCAACCTACGAGCAGTACTTC. Translated, it gives CASSLVGPTYEQYF. Complete variable domain (other parts from reference TRBV5-4 and TRBJ2-7): ETGVTQSPTHLIKTRGQQVTLRCSSQSGHNTVSWYQQALGQGPQFIFQYYREEENGRGNFPPRFSGLQFPNYSSELNVNALELDDSALYLCASSLVGPTYEQYFGPGTRLTVT.

This clone was counted between two and nine times. This chain connects TRBV28 to TRBJ2-3, with TRBD2 matching over 7 bases. The CDR3 covers 15 residues. J gave up 2 bases and V 2 bases, and 4 bases lay outside the gene matches. Germline loops: CDR1 MDHEN, CDR2 SYDVKM. In nucleotides, the CDR3 is TGTGCCAGCAGTTTACCTAGCGGTGCCACAGATACGCAGTATTTT. Translation gives CASSLPSGATDTQYF.

The chain links TRBV6-5 to TRBJ2-7; TRBD2 agrees at 12 bases. Germline CDR1 is MNHEY and CDR2 is SVGAGI. This CDR3 region has 15 residues. J was trimmed by 1 base and V by 6 bases; bases with no gene match: 4. The CDR3 bases are TGTGCCAGCAGCTTACTAGCGGGGGGATCCTACGAGCAGTACTTC. Its translation: CASSLLAGGSYEQYF.

The count of this clone is one. The genes are TRBV29-1 and TRBJ1-2; 11 bases map to TRBD1. V lost 4 bases, J lost 4 bases, and 11 bases stayed unmatched. The CDR3 sequence is 16 residues long. Germline V gene lookup returns CDR1 SQVTM and CDR2 ANQGSEA. The CDR3 DNA follows: TGCAGCGTTGTATTGCCGGGACAGGGGGACCTCTATGGCTACACCTTC. Its protein product is CSVVLPGQGDLYGYTF.

This clone came up a few times. A junction boundary mismatches the germline segment, possibly from a read error. The V call is TRBV7-9, the J call TRBJ2-7, with 9 bases identical to TRBD1. From germline, CDR1 is SEHNR and CDR2 FQNEAQ (reference sequence). The CDR3 covers 15 residues. The CDR3 spells CSSSLTGTGTYEQYF. CDR3 in DNA: TGTTCCAGCAGCTTGACGGGGACAGGGACCTACGAGCAGTACTTC.

The rearrangement joins TRBV11-2 to TRBJ1-1; the match to TRBD1 covers 12 bases. Trimming cost V 5 bases and J 10 bases; bases outside gene matches: 11. CDR3 length: 15 amino acids. The germline V gene has CDR1 SGHAT and CDR2 FQNNGV. This CDR3 is CASSLYRDRGLGAFF. In DNA, the CDR3 is TGTGCCAGCAGCCTTTATAGGGACAGGGGGCTTGGAGCTTTCTTT.

The chain has TRBV18 and TRBJ1-2, with D maybe TRBD1 (6 bases). V gave up 2 bases and J gave up 4 bases, with 17 bases separating them. This CDR3 has 16 amino acids. Germline V gene sequence: CDR1 KGHSH, CDR2 LQKENI. This CDR3 is CASSPGSGVGGYGYTF. In DNA, the CDR3 is TGTGCCAGCTCACCAGGATCAGGGGTCGGAGGCTATGGCTACACCTTC.

The chain is built from TRBV5-1 and TRBJ2-2; maybe TRBD2 (6 bases). CDR3 size: 14 residues. CDR1 SGHRS and CDR2 YFSETQ come from the germline V gene. V was shortened by 1 base and J by 7 bases, with 11 bases between the two germline ends. CDR3 sequence reads: CASSLPGAVGELFF. The CDR3 coding sequence is TGCGCCAGCAGCTTGCCGGGAGCGGTCGGGGAGCTGTTTTTT. Looking up the rest from reference TRBV5-1 and TRBJ2-2 gives the full variable domain: KAGVTQTPRYLIKTRGQQVTLSCSPISGHRSVSWYQQTPGQGLQFLFEYFSETQRNKGNFPGRFSGRQFSNSRSEMNVSTLELGDSALYLCASSLPGAVGELFFGEGSRLTVL.

This clone was counted a single time. This rearrangement joins TRBV6-4 to TRBJ2-3; TRBD2 agrees at 9 bases. From germline, CDR1 is MRHNA and CDR2 SNTAGT. Trimming took 5 bases from V and 0 from J; bases not matched to a gene: 12. The CDR3 runs to 18 residues. The CDR3 region is CASSPDSGTSSSTDTQYF. CDR3 coding DNA: TGTGCCAGCAGTCCCGACTCGGGGACTAGCTCAAGCACAGATACGCAGTATTTT.